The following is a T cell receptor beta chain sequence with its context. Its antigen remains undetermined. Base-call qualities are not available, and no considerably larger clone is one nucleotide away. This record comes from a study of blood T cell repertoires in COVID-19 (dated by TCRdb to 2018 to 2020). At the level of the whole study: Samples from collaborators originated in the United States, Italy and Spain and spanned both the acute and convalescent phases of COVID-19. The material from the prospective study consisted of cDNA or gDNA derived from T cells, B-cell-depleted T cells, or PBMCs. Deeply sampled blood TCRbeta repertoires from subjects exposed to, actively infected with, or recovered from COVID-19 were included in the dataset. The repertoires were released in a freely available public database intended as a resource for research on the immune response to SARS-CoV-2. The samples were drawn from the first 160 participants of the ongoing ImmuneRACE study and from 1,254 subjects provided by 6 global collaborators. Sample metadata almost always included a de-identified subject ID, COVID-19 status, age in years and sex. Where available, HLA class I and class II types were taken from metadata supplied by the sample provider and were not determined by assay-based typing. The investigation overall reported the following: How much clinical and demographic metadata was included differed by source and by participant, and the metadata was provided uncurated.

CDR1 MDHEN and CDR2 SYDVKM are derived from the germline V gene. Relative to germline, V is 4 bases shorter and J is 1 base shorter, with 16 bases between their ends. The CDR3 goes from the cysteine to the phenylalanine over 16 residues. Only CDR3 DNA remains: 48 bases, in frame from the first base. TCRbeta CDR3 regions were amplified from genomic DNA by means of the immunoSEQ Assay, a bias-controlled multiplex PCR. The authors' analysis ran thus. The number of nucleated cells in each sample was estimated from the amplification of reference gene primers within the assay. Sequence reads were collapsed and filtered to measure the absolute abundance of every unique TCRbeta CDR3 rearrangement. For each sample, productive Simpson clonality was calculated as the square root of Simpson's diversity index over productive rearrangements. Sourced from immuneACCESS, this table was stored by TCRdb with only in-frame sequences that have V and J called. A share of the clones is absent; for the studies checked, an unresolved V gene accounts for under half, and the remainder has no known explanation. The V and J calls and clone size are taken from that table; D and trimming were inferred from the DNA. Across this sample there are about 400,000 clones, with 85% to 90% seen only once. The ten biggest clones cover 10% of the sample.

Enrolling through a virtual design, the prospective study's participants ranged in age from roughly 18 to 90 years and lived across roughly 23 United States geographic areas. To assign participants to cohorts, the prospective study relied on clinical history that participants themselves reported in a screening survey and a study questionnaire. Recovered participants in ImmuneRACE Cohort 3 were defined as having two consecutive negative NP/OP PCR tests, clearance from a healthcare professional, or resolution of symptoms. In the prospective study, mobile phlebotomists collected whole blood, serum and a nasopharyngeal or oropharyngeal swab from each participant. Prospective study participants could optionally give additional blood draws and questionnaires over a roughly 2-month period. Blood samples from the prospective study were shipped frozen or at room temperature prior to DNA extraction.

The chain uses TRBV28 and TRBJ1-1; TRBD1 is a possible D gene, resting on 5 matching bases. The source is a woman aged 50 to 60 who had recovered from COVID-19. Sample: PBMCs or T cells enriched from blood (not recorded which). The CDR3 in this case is CASSSIARQRNTEAFF. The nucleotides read TGTGCCAGCAGTTCCATAGCCCGACAGAGGAACACTGAAGCTTTCTTT. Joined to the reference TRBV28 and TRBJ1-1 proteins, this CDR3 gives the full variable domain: DVKVTQSSRYLVKRTGEKVFLECVQDMDHENMFWYRQDPGLGLRLIYFSYDVKMKEKGDIPEGYSVSREKKERFSLILESASTNQTSMYLCASSSIARQRNTEAFFGQGTRLTVV.